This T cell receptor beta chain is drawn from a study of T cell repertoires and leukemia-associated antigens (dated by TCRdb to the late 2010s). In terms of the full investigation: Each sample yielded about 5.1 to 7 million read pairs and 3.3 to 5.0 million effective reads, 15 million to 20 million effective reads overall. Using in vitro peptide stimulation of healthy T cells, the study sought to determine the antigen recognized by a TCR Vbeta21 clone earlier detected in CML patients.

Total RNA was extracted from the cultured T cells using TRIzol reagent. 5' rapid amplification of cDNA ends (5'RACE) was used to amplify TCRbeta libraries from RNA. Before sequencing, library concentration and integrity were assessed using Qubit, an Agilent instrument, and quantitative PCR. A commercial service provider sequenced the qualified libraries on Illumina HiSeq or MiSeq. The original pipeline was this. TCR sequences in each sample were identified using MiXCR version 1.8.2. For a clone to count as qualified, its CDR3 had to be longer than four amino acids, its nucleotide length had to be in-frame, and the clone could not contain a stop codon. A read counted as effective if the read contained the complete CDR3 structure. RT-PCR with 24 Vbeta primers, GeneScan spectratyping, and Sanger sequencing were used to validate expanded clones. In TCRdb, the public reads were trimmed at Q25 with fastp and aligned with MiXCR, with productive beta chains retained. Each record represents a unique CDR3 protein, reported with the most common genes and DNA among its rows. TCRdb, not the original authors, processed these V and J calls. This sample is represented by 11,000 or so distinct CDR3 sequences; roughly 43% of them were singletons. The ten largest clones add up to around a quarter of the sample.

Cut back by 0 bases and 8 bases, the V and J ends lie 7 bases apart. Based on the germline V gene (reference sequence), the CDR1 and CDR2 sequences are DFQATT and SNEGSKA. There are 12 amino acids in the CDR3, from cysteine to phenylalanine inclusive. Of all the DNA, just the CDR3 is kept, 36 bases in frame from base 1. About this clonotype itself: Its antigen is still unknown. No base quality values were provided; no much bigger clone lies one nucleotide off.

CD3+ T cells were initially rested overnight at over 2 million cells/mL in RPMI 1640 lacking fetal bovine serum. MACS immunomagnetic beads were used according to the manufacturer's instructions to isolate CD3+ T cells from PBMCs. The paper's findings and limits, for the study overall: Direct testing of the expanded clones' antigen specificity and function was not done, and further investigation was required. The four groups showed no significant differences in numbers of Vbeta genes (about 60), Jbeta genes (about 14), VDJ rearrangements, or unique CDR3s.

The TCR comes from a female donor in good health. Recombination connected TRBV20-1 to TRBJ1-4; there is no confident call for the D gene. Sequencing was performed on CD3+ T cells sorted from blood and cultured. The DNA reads TGCAGTGCTAGAGATATGGGCGAAAAACTGTTTTTT. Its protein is CSARDMGEKLFF.